This T cell receptor (beta chain) was identified during a study of T-cell memory formation after mild COVID-19. Across the whole study: TCR clusters were mostly donor specific. General study findings and limits: A second wave expanding day 15 to 37 was CD4+-biased; contracting clones were balanced. Pre-infection memory already had some responding clones, implying cross-reactive memory joined.

One entry per CDR3 protein results from TCRdb running MiXCR on the 5' RACE reads. Among hundreds of thousands of distinct CDR3 sequences, about a fifth were seen once, and the ten largest hold about an eighth. On this clonotype itself: Its matching antigen is unknown.

The V end lost 8 bases, the J end lost 1 base, and 16 bases lay between the germline ends. Germline V lookup: CDR1 SGHTA, CDR2 FQGNSA. The CDR3 is 15 residues long. The chain links TRBV7-2 to TRBJ2-3, with D possibly TRBD1 on 5 matching bases. The sequence derives from an adult woman who had mild COVID-19 (a few samples of this study predate the infection). Cell type and time point are not known. The sequencing input was PBMCs or a T cell subset sorted from them (not recorded which). CDR3 DNA: TGTGCCAGCTGCTCGACAGTGTTTCGCACAGATACGCAGTATTTT. It codes for CASCSTVFRTDTQYF.